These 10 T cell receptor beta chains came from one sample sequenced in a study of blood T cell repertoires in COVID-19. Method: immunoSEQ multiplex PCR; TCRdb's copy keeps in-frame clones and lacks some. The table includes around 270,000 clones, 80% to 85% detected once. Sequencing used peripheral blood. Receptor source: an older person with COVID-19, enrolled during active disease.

In DNA, the CDR3 is TGTGCCAGCAGTAAGGACAGCAATAGCAATCAGCCCCAGCATTTT. As protein: CASSKDSNSNQPQHF. The chain combines TRBV28 with TRBJ1-5; tentative D call: TRBD1 (6 bases). The germline gives CDR1 MDHEN, CDR2 SYDVKM. This CDR3 comprises 15 residues. The V and J ends lost 5 bases and 0 bases respectively, with 11 bases between them.

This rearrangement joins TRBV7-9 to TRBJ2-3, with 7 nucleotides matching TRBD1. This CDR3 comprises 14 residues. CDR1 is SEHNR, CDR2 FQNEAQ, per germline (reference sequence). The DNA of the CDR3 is TGTGTCGAAACAGGGGATCGGGGCACAGATACGCAGTATTTT. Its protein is CVETGDRGTDTQYF.

Here the CDR3 DNA reads TGTGCCACCAGCACGCCCGGGACAGTCGATCAGCCCCAGCATTTT. Encoded protein: CATSTPGTVDQPQHF. The gene calls are TRBV15 and TRBJ1-5, with 7 bases aligning to TRBD1. V trimming: 4 bases; J trimming: 5 bases; junction bases outside the gene matches: 8. The CDR3 runs to 15 residues. Germline V CDR1 and CDR2: LNHNV, YYDKDF (reference sequence).

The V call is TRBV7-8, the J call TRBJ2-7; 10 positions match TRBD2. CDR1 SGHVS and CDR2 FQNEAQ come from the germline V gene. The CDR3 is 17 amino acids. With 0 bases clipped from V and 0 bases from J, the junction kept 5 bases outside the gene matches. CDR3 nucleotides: TGTGCCAGCAGCTTAGCGAGGGGGACTAGCGTCTCCTACGAGCAGTACTTC. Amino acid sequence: CASSLARGTSVSYEQYF.

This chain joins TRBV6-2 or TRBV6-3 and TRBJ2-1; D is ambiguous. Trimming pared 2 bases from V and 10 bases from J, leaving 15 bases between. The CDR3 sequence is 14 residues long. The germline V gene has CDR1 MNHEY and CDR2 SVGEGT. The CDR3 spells CASSYASQLGEQFF. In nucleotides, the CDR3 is TGTGCCAGCAGTTACGCTTCCCAGTTGGGCGAGCAGTTCTTC.

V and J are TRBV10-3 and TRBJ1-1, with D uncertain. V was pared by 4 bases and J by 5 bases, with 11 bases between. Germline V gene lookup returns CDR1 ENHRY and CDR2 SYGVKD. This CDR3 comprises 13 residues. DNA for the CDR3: TGTGCCATCAGTGTTTCGTCGGAGACTGAAGCTTTCTTT. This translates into CAISVSSETEAFF.

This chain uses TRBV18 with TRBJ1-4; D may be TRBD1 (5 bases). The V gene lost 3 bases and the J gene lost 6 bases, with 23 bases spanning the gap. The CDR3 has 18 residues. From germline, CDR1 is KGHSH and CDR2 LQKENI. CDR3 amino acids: CASSPARPPTGGHEKLFF. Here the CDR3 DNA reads TGTGCCAGCTCACCGGCGCGGCCCCCAACCGGGGGACATGAAAAACTGTTTTTT.

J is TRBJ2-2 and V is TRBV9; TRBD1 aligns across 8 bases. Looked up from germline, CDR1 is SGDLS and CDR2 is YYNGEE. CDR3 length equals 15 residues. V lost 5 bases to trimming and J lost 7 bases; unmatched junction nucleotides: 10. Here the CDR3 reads CASSKGTGESGELFF. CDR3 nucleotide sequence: TGTGCCAGCAGTAAAGGGACAGGTGAAAGCGGGGAGCTGTTTTTT.

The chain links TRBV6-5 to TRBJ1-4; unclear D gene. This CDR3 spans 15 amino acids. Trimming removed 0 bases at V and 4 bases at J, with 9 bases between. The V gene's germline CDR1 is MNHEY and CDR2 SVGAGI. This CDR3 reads CASSYSGGYNEKLFF. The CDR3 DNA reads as TGTGCCAGCAGTTACTCGGGAGGTTATAATGAAAAACTGTTTTTT.

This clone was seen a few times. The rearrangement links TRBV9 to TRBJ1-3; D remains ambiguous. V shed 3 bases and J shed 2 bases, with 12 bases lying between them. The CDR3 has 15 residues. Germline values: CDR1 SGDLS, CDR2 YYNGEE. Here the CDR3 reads CASSAAPVAGNTIYF. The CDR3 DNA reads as TGTGCCAGCAGCGCCGCTCCGGTGGCTGGAAACACCATATATTTT.